This T cell receptor (beta chain) is from a study of beta chain features in type 1 diabetes. This clone was recorded a few times. Its antigen is still unknown. Per germline, CDR1 MDHEN and CDR2 SYDVKM. CDR3 length equals 14 residues. V shed 5 bases and J 5 bases; nucleotides not matched to a gene: 4. As every portion of the isolated RNA was reverse transcribed, the sequencing read expressed TCRB transcripts. Generated by immunoSEQ multiplex PCR, the TCRdb table keeps only in-frame clones and is missing some. The sample has around 360,000 clones, around 12% seen once. Study observations and caveats: There was a moderate but significant shortening of TCRB CDR3s in all four CD4+ subsets of Type 1 diabetes patients. Junctions at VDJ sites from type 1 diabetes patients had fewer insertions and more deletions. Comparison showed that naive, central memory and Treg TCRB repertoires appeared more similar among patients than among healthy donors.

J is TRBJ2-4 and V is TRBV28; 9 bases fit TRBD1. The sample consisted of naive CD4+ T cells from blood. The source is a woman aged 18-29 years with type 1 diabetes. The CDR3, as DNA: TGTGCCAGCAGTGTTTGGACAGGGGAAAACATTCAGTACTTC. This sequence encodes CASSVWTGENIQYF.